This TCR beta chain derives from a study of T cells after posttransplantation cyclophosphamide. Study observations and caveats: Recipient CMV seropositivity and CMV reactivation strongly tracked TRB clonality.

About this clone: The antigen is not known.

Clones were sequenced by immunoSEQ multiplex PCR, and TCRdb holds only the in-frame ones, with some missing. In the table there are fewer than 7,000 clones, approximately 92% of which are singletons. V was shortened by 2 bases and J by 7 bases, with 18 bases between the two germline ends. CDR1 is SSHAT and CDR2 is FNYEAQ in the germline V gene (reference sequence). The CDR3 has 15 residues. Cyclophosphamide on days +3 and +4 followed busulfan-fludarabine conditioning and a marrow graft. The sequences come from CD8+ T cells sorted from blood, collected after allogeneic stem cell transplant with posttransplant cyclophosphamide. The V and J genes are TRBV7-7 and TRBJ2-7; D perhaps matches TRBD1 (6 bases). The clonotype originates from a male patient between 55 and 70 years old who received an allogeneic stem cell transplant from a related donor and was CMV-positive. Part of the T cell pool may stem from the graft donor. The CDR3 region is CASSLTSDRVGEQYF. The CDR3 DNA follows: TGTGCCAGCAGCTTAACTTCGGACAGAGTGGGTGAGCAGTACTTC.